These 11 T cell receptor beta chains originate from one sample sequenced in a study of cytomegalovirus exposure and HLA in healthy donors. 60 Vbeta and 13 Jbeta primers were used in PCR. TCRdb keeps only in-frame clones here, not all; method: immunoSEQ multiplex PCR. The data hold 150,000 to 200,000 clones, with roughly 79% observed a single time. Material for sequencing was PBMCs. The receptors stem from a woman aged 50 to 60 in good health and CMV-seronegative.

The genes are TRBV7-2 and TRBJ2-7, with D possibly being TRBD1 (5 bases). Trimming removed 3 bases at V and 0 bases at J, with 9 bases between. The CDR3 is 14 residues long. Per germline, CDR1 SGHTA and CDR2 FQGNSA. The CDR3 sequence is CASSFDRFSYEQYF. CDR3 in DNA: TGTGCCAGCAGCTTCGACAGATTCTCCTACGAGCAGTACTTC.

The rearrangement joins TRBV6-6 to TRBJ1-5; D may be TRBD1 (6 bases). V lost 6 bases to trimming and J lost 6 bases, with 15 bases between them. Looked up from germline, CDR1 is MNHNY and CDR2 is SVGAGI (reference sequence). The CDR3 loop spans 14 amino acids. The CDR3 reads CASSPAGAGQPQHF. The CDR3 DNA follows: TGTGCCAGCAGCCCGGCAGGGGCAGGTCAGCCCCAGCATTTT.

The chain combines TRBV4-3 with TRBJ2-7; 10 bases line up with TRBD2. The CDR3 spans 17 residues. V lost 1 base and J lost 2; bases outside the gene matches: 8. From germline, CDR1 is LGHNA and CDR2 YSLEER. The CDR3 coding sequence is TGCGCCAGCAGCCAAGGGGCTAGCGGGGGCACCACCTACGAGCAGTACTTC. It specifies CASSQGASGGTTYEQYF.

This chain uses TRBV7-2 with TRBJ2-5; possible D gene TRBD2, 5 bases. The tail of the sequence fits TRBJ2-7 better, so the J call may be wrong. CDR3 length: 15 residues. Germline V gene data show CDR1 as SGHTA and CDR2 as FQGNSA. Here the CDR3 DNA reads TGTGCCAGCAGCTTGAATCACCTCGCGGGTTACGAGCAGTACTTC. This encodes CASSLNHLAGYEQYF.

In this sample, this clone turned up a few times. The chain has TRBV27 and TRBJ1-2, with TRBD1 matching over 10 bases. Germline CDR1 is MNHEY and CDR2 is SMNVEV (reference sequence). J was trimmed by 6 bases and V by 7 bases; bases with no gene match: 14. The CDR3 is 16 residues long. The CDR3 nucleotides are TGTGCCAGCAATTCCCGTCCCGGGACAGGGGTGGATGGCTACACCTTC. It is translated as CASNSRPGTGVDGYTF.

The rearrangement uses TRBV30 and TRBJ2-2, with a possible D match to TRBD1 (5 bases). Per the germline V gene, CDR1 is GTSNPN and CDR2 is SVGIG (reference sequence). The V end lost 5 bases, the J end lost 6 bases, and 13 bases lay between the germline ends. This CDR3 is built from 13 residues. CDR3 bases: TGTGCCTGGGCCAGGGTATTGGCCGGGGAGCTGTTTTTT. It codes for CAWARVLAGELFF.

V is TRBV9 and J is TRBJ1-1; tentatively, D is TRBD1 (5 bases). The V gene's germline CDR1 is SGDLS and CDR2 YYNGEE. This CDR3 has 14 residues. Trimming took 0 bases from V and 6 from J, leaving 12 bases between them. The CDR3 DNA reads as TGTGCCAGCAGCGTAGGTGGAGGGGCGGCTGAAGCTTTCTTT. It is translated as CASSVGGGAAEAFF.

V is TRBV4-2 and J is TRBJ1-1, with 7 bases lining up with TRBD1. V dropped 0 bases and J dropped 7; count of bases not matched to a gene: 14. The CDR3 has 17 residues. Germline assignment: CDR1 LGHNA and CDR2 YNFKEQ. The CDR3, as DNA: TGTGCCAGCAGCCAAGACCCCCAACCGGGACAGAGGGGTGAAGCTTTCTTT. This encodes CASSQDPQPGQRGEAFF.

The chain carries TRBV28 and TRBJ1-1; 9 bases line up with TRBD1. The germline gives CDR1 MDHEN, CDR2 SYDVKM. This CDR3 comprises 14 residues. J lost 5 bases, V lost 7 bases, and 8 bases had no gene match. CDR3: CASTGTGRLTEAFF. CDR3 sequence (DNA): TGTGCCAGCACCGGGACAGGGAGATTAACTGAAGCTTTCTTT. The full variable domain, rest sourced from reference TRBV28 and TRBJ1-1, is DVKVTQSSRYLVKRTGEKVFLECVQDMDHENMFWYRQDPGLGLRLIYFSYDVKMKEKGDIPEGYSVSREKKERFSLILESASTNQTSMYLCASTGTGRLTEAFFGQGTRLTVV.

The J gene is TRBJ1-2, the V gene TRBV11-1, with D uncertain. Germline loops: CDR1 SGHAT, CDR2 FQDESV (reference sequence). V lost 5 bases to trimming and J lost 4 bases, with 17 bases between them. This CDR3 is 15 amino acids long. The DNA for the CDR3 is TGTGCCAGCAGCCCGAGCAAGGGAGTCCCCTATGGCTACACCTTC. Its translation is CASSPSKGVPYGYTF.

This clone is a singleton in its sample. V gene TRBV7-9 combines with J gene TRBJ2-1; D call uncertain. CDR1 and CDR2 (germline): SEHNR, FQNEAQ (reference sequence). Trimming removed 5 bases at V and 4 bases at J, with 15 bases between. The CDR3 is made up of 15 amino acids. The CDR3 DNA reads TGTGCCAGCAGCCAACCCCTAACAGTTTACAATGAGCAGTTCTTC. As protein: CASSQPLTVYNEQFF.